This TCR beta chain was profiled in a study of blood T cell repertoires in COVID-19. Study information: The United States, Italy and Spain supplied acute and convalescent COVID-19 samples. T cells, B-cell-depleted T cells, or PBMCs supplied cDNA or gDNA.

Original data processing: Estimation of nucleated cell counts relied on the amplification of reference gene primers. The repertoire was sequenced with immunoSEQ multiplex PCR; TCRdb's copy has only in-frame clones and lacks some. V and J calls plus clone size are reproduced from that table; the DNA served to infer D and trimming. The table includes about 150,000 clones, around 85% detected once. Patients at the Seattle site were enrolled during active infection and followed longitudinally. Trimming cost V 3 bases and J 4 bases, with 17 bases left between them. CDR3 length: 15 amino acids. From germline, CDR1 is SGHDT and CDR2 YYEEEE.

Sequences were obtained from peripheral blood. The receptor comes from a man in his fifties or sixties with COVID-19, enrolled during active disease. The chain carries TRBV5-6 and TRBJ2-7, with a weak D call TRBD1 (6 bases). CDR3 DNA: TGTGCCAGCAGCTCGGAAATACAGGGTTGGTACGAGCAGTACTTC. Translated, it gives CASSSEIQGWYEQYF.